A selection of T cell receptor beta chains follows, all from one sample in a study of T-cell reconstitution after alpha-beta-depleted transplantation in children. A single record per CDR3 protein comes from TCRdb applying MiXCR to the PCR reads. The sample carries around 480,000 distinct CDR3 sequences, 32% recorded once. The input for sequencing was PBMCs from the stem cell graft donor, taken from the stem cell graft. The receptors shown here come from a human donor who donated a stem cell graft to a child with aplastic anemia. Each CDR3 is given with its conserved first and last residue. A D gene is named only where the DNA matches it firmly. Expanded clones are given a class, and other clones once, few, many or no size at all.

v_call: TRBV18
clone_size: -
d_call: TRBD1
j_call: TRBJ1-1
cdr3_aa: CASSPLGQGSLFSANTEAFF
cdr3_nt: TGTGCCAGCTCACCATTGGGACAGGGGTCTCTTTTCAGTGCGAACACTGAAGCTTTCTTT

v_call: TRBV20-1
clone_size: few
d_call: TRBD1
j_call: TRBJ1-4
cdr3_aa: CSARTGVSYKLFF
cdr3_nt: TGCAGTGCTAGAACAGGGGTTTCGTACAAACTGTTTTTT

v_call: TRBV30
clone_size: -
d_call: -
j_call: TRBJ1-1
cdr3_aa: CAWTGRTEAFF
cdr3_nt: TGTGCCTGGACAGGGAGGACTGAAGCTTTCTTT

v_call: TRBV20-1
clone_size: -
d_call: -
j_call: TRBJ2-1
cdr3_aa: CSAETVPSRGTYNEQFF
cdr3_nt: TGCAGTGCTGAAACAGTCCCCAGTCGGGGGACCTACAATGAGCAGTTCTTC

v_call: TRBV29-1
clone_size: -
d_call: TRBD1
j_call: TRBJ1-2
cdr3_aa: CSVKRTGDGYTF
cdr3_nt: TGCAGCGTAAAAAGGACAGGGGATGGCTACACCTTC

v_call: TRBV6-5
clone_size: few
d_call: -
j_call: TRBJ1-6
cdr3_aa: CASSSTTVVISPLHF
cdr3_nt: TGTGCCAGCAGTTCCACGACAGTAGTGATTTCACCCCTCCACTTT

v_call: TRBV28
clone_size: few
d_call: -
j_call: TRBJ1-2
cdr3_aa: CASRPSGGGEGYTF
cdr3_nt: TGTGCCAGCAGGCCCTCCGGAGGGGGGGAGGGCTACACCTTC

v_call: TRBV29-1
clone_size: -
d_call: TRBD1
j_call: TRBJ1-6
cdr3_aa: CSVRQGGDNSPLHF
cdr3_nt: TGCAGCGTTCGACAGGGGGGGGATAATTCACCCCTCCACTTT

v_call: TRBV6-1
clone_size: -
d_call: -
j_call: TRBJ1-1
cdr3_aa: CASSGSMNTEAFF
cdr3_nt: TGTGCCAGCAGTGGGTCCATGAACACTGAAGCTTTCTTT

v_call: TRBV10-3
clone_size: few
d_call: TRBD2
j_call: TRBJ2-5
cdr3_aa: CATGLAGGPRAGETQYF
cdr3_nt: TGTGCCACCGGACTAGCGGGAGGGCCTCGTGCTGGCGAGACCCAGTACTTC

v_call: TRBV11-2
clone_size: -
d_call: TRBD2
j_call: TRBJ2-3
cdr3_aa: CASSLGGLLAGTDTQYF
cdr3_nt: TGTGCCAGCAGCTTAGGGGGGCTACTAGCGGGCACAGATACGCAGTATTTT

v_call: TRBV7-8
clone_size: -
d_call: TRBD1
j_call: TRBJ1-5
cdr3_aa: CASSLGTGAAQPQHF
cdr3_nt: TGTGCCAGCAGCTTAGGGACAGGGGCAGCTCAGCCCCAGCATTTT

v_call: TRBV10-3
clone_size: -
d_call: TRBD2
j_call: TRBJ2-1
cdr3_aa: CAIGTSGPYNEQFF
cdr3_nt: TGTGCCATCGGGACTAGCGGGCCCTACAATGAGCAGTTCTTC

v_call: TRBV3-1
clone_size: -
d_call: -
j_call: TRBJ1-1
cdr3_aa: CASSLLSGEAEAFF
cdr3_nt: TGTGCCAGCAGCCTACTATCGGGGGAGGCTGAAGCTTTCTTT

v_call: TRBV7-9
clone_size: few
d_call: TRBD2
j_call: TRBJ2-7
cdr3_aa: CASSLVAAGVSEQYF
cdr3_nt: TGTGCCAGCAGCTTAGTCGCAGCGGGAGTTAGCGAGCAGTACTTC

v_call: TRBV12-3/TRBV12-4
clone_size: -
d_call: -
j_call: TRBJ2-3
cdr3_aa: CASSQESYTQYF
cdr3_nt: TGTGCCAGCAGCCAAGAATCCTATACGCAGTATTTT

v_call: TRBV10-3
clone_size: few
d_call: TRBD1
j_call: TRBJ2-5
cdr3_aa: CAISPGQGGETQYF
cdr3_nt: TGTGCCATCAGTCCCGGACAGGGTGGCGAGACCCAGTACTTC

v_call: TRBV9
clone_size: -
d_call: TRBD1
j_call: TRBJ2-3
cdr3_aa: CASSARDRGFTDTQYF
cdr3_nt: TGTGCCAGCAGCGCCCGGGACAGGGGATTCACAGATACGCAGTATTTT

v_call: TRBV15
clone_size: -
d_call: TRBD1
j_call: TRBJ2-2
cdr3_aa: CATSWGTGNTGELFF
cdr3_nt: TGTGCCACCAGCTGGGGGACAGGGAACACCGGGGAGCTGTTTTTT

v_call: TRBV28
clone_size: few
d_call: -
j_call: TRBJ2-6
cdr3_aa: CASSTTAPSGANVLTF
cdr3_nt: TGTGCCAGCAGTACCACAGCCCCCTCTGGGGCCAACGTCCTGACTTTC

v_call: TRBV6-5
clone_size: few
d_call: -
j_call: TRBJ2-1
cdr3_aa: CASKHARGEQFF
cdr3_nt: TGTGCCAGCAAACACGCGCGGGGTGAGCAGTTCTTC

v_call: TRBV6-1
clone_size: -
d_call: -
j_call: TRBJ2-5
cdr3_aa: CASSEGFGTQYF
cdr3_nt: TGTGCCAGCAGTGAAGGATTTGGGACCCAGTACTTC

v_call: TRBV19
clone_size: -
d_call: -
j_call: TRBJ2-1
cdr3_aa: CASSLRRGNEQFF
cdr3_nt: TGTGCCAGTAGTCTGCGGAGGGGGAATGAGCAGTTCTTC

v_call: TRBV29-1
clone_size: -
d_call: -
j_call: TRBJ2-7
cdr3_aa: CSVEDQNYEQYF
cdr3_nt: TGCAGCGTTGAAGATCAGAATTACGAGCAGTACTTC

v_call: TRBV19
clone_size: few
d_call: TRBD1
j_call: TRBJ1-1
cdr3_aa: CASSARGADAFF
cdr3_nt: TGTGCCAGTAGTGCCAGGGGGGCCGACGCTTTCTTT

v_call: TRBV7-2
clone_size: -
d_call: -
j_call: TRBJ2-3
cdr3_aa: CASSLASTGGDTQYF
cdr3_nt: TGTGCCAGCAGCTTAGCGTCCACCGGGGGAGATACGCAGTATTTT

v_call: TRBV24-1
clone_size: -
d_call: TRBD2
j_call: TRBJ2-1
cdr3_aa: CATSDSGLASGNEQFF
cdr3_nt: TGTGCCACCAGTGATTCGGGACTAGCCTCAGGCAATGAGCAGTTCTTC

v_call: TRBV11-3
clone_size: -
d_call: -
j_call: TRBJ1-4
cdr3_aa: CASSALSATNEKLFF
cdr3_nt: TGTGCCAGCAGCGCACTCAGTGCAACTAATGAAAAACTGTTTTTT

v_call: TRBV5-1
clone_size: many
d_call: TRBD2
j_call: TRBJ2-1
cdr3_aa: CASSWTSGSSYNEQFF
cdr3_nt: TGCGCCAGCAGCTGGACTAGCGGGAGCTCCTACAATGAGCAGTTCTTC

v_call: TRBV6-1
clone_size: -
d_call: -
j_call: TRBJ2-5
cdr3_aa: CASSPDRIRQETQYF
cdr3_nt: TGTGCCAGCAGCCCCGACAGGATCCGACAAGAGACCCAGTACTTC

v_call: TRBV6-1
clone_size: -
d_call: -
j_call: TRBJ2-1
cdr3_aa: CASSESVVHNEQFF
cdr3_nt: TGTGCCAGCAGTGAATCGGTGGTGCACAATGAGCAGTTCTTC

v_call: TRBV7-2
clone_size: -
d_call: -
j_call: TRBJ1-1
cdr3_aa: CASSPQGFTEAFF
cdr3_nt: TGTGCCAGCAGCCCGCAGGGATTCACTGAAGCTTTCTTT

v_call: TRBV20-1
clone_size: -
d_call: -
j_call: TRBJ2-4
cdr3_aa: CSARGGQRKNIQYF
cdr3_nt: TGCAGTGCTAGAGGCGGACAGCGGAAAAACATTCAGTACTTC

v_call: TRBV30
clone_size: -
d_call: TRBD2
j_call: TRBJ2-5
cdr3_aa: CAWSVIRTSATQETQYF
cdr3_nt: TGTGCCTGGAGTGTCATCCGGACTAGCGCGACACAAGAGACCCAGTACTTC

v_call: TRBV12-3/TRBV12-4
clone_size: few
d_call: -
j_call: TRBJ1-6
cdr3_aa: CASSFMDGPLHF
cdr3_nt: TGTGCCAGCAGTTTCATGGATGGTCCGCTCCACTTT

v_call: TRBV7-9
clone_size: -
d_call: TRBD2
j_call: TRBJ2-7
cdr3_aa: CASSLTGTSGIPYEQYF
cdr3_nt: TGTGCCAGCAGCTTAACCGGGACTAGCGGAATCCCTTACGAGCAGTACTTC

v_call: TRBV29-1
clone_size: few
d_call: TRBD1
j_call: TRBJ2-1
cdr3_aa: CSEGQNNEQFF
cdr3_nt: TGCAGCGAGGGACAGAACAATGAGCAGTTCTTC

v_call: TRBV29-1
clone_size: -
d_call: TRBD2
j_call: TRBJ2-4
cdr3_aa: CSVEYVPQTTSGITKNIQYF
cdr3_nt: TGCAGCGTTGAATATGTCCCCCAGACTACTAGCGGGATAACCAAAAACATTCAGTACTTC

v_call: TRBV12-3/TRBV12-4
clone_size: few
d_call: -
j_call: TRBJ1-1
cdr3_aa: CASSLASRVTEAFF
cdr3_nt: TGTGCCAGCAGTTTGGCATCCAGGGTCACTGAAGCTTTCTTT

v_call: TRBV28
clone_size: -
d_call: -
j_call: TRBJ2-6
cdr3_aa: CASSPPPARFSGANVLTF
cdr3_nt: TGTGCCAGCAGCCCTCCCCCGGCCAGATTCTCTGGGGCCAACGTCCTGACTTTC

v_call: TRBV20-1
clone_size: few
d_call: -
j_call: TRBJ1-1
cdr3_aa: CSARETGTANTEAFF
cdr3_nt: TGCAGTGCTAGAGAGACCGGGACTGCGAACACTGAAGCTTTCTTT

v_call: TRBV12-3/TRBV12-4
clone_size: few
d_call: TRBD1
j_call: TRBJ1-1
cdr3_aa: CASSRRDRALILNTEAFF
cdr3_nt: TGTGCCAGCAGTAGAAGGGACAGGGCTCTGATTCTGAACACTGAAGCTTTCTTT

v_call: TRBV7-8
clone_size: -
d_call: -
j_call: TRBJ1-3
cdr3_aa: CASSLATDSGNTIYF
cdr3_nt: TGTGCCAGCAGCTTAGCAACAGACTCTGGAAACACCATATATTTT

v_call: TRBV6-5
clone_size: -
d_call: -
j_call: TRBJ2-6
cdr3_aa: CASSYLLGGANVLTF
cdr3_nt: TGTGCCAGCAGTTACCTTCTTGGTGGGGCCAACGTCCTGACTTTC

v_call: TRBV7-8
clone_size: once
d_call: TRBD1
j_call: TRBJ2-1
cdr3_aa: CASSGTGPTPYNEQFF
cdr3_nt: TGTGCCAGCAGCGGGACAGGGCCTACACCCTACAATGAGCAGTTCTTC

v_call: TRBV30
clone_size: -
d_call: TRBD2
j_call: TRBJ2-1
cdr3_aa: CAWSAYRTSGTTYNEQFF
cdr3_nt: TGTGCCTGGAGTGCATACCGGACTAGCGGGACGACCTACAATGAGCAGTTCTTC

v_call: TRBV20-1
clone_size: -
d_call: TRBD2
j_call: TRBJ2-7
cdr3_aa: CSASHLTSGRPYEQYF
cdr3_nt: TGCAGTGCTTCCCACTTAACTAGCGGGAGGCCCTACGAGCAGTACTTC

v_call: TRBV5-1
clone_size: few
d_call: -
j_call: TRBJ2-6
cdr3_aa: CASSLGQVFDVKASGANVLTF
cdr3_nt: TGCGCCAGCAGCTTGGGGCAGGTCTTCGACGTTAAAGCATCTGGGGCCAACGTCCTGACTTTC